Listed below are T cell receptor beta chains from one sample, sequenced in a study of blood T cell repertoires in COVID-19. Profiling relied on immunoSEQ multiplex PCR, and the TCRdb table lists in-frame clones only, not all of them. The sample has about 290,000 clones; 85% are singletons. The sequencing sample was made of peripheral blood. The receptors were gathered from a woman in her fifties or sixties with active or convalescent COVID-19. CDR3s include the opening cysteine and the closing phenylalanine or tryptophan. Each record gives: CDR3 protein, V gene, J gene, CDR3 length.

CDR3 protein: CASSLNGLPSGTDTQYF; V gene: TRBV5-1; J gene: TRBJ2-3; CDR3 length: 17
CDR3 protein: CASSYQVNAYNEQFF; V gene: TRBV6-5; J gene: TRBJ2-1; CDR3 length: 15
CDR3 protein: CSGRHRGQETQYF; V gene: TRBV29-1; J gene: TRBJ2-5; CDR3 length: 13
CDR3 protein: CASGKPGQNTGELFF; V gene: TRBV12-5; J gene: TRBJ2-2; CDR3 length: 15
CDR3 protein: CASSLEYEQFF; V gene: TRBV28; J gene: TRBJ2-1; CDR3 length: 11
CDR3 protein: CASRPTRITYNEQFF; V gene: TRBV27; J gene: TRBJ2-1; CDR3 length: 15
CDR3 protein: CASSPRLSYEQYF; V gene: TRBV28; J gene: TRBJ2-7; CDR3 length: 13
CDR3 protein: CASSELADRSYGYTF; V gene: TRBV6-1; J gene: TRBJ1-2; CDR3 length: 15
CDR3 protein: CASSVVGGTDTQYF; V gene: TRBV9; J gene: TRBJ2-3; CDR3 length: 14
CDR3 protein: CASYPAGTNSPLHF; V gene: TRBV28; J gene: TRBJ1-6; CDR3 length: 14
CDR3 protein: CASSEEGDTPGTEAFF; V gene: TRBV2; J gene: TRBJ1-1; CDR3 length: 16